The 15 T cell receptor beta chains below come from one sample, sequenced in a study of OX40 agonist ivuxolimab in advanced cancers. Produced via immunoSEQ multiplex PCR; TCRdb's table is partial and in-frame only. The data contain fewer than 75,000 clones, about nine tenths of them singletons. Source: CD4+ or CD8+ T cells sorted from blood, taken in a trial of the OX40 agonist ivuxolimab. The source is an adult with an advanced solid tumor such as melanoma, head and neck, liver or kidney cancer.

The V gene is TRBV4-1, the J gene TRBJ1-6; no clear D. The CDR3 runs to 17 residues. The V and J ends lost 3 bases and 2 bases respectively, with 14 bases between them. Germline CDR1 is MGHRA and CDR2 is YSYEKL. The CDR3 nucleotides read TGCGCCAGCAGCCAGACGGGGTTTGAGGCCTATAATTCACCCCTCCACTTT. Protein product: CASSQTGFEAYNSPLHF.

The V gene is TRBV4-1, the J gene TRBJ2-3; D gene uncertain. The length of the CDR3 is 14 residues. Germline V gene lookup returns CDR1 MGHRA and CDR2 YSYEKL. The V end lost 4 bases, the J end lost 6 bases, and 14 bases lay between the germline ends. The CDR3 loop reads CASSLLVRLDTQYF. CDR3 DNA: TGCGCCAGCAGCCTCTTAGTCCGATTGGATACGCAGTATTTT.

The rearrangement uses TRBV18 and TRBJ2-7, with 9 positions matching TRBD2. CDR1 is KGHSH, CDR2 LQKENI, per germline. This CDR3 region has 16 residues. Unmatched junction bases numbered 10, after V lost 4 bases and J lost 3 bases. CDR3 residues: CASSRDLASGIYEQYF. As DNA, the CDR3 is TGTGCCAGCTCACGAGACCTGGCTAGCGGGATCTACGAGCAGTACTTC.

This clone was found once. V gene TRBV27 combines with J gene TRBJ2-7; D perhaps matches TRBD2 (6 bases). Between the trimmed V and J ends, which lost 4 bases and 5 bases, there was a span of 12 bases. CDR3 length: 13 amino acids. CDR1 is MNHEY and CDR2 is SMNVEV in the germline V gene (reference sequence). In nucleotides, the CDR3 is TGTGCCAGCAGTTACCATACTAGCAACGAGCAGTACTTC. This translates into CASSYHTSNEQYF.

This clone was counted only a few times. The J gene is TRBJ1-1, the V gene TRBV18, with 7 positions matching TRBD1. Germline-derived CDR1 and CDR2 are KGHSH and LQKENI. The CDR3 length is 16 residues. J gave up 0 bases and V 6 bases, and 10 bases lay outside the gene matches. The CDR3 reads CASSLTLDRLNTEAFF. As DNA, the CDR3 is TGTGCCAGCTCCCTCACCTTGGACAGGTTGAACACTGAAGCTTTCTTT.

Concerning this clone itself: Other DNA sequences in this sample translate to the same CDR3. The V gene is TRBV19, the J gene TRBJ2-1; 9 positions agree with TRBD1. The CDR3 spans 16 residues. Germline V gene lookup returns CDR1 LNHDA and CDR2 SQIVND (reference sequence). Trimming at V came to 5 bases and at J to 4 bases, leaving 9 bases not matched to a gene. The CDR3 nucleotides are TGTGCCAGTAGTCCCCCGACAGGGGGTTTATACAATGAGCAGTTCTTC. Translation gives CASSPPTGGLYNEQFF.

This sequence joins TRBV30 and TRBJ2-1; D perhaps matches TRBD1 (6 bases). The CDR3 has 16 residues. V shed 1 base and J shed 10 bases, with 23 bases lying between them. Germline assignment: CDR1 GTSNPN and CDR2 SVGIG (reference sequence). The CDR3 DNA follows: TGTGCCTGGAGTGATACAGGGATCAGACTGCGCCCAGAGCAGTTCTTC. Translating gives CAWSDTGIRLRPEQFF. Together with reference TRBV30 and TRBJ2-1, the CDR3 gives the full variable domain: SQTIHQWPATLVQPVGSPLSLECTVEGTSNPNLYWYRQAAGRGLQLLFYSVGIGQISSEVPQNLSASRPQDRQFILSSKKLLLSDSGFYLCAWSDTGIRLRPEQFFGPGTRLTVL.

In this sample, this clone turned up a few times. The V and J genes are TRBV7-3 and TRBJ2-5, with D perhaps matching TRBD2 (5 bases). V gave up 5 bases and J gave up 3 bases, with 10 bases separating them. This CDR3 has 13 residues. CDR1 and CDR2 from the germline V gene are SGHTA and FQGTGA. Written as DNA, the CDR3 is TGTGCCAGCAGCCTCACTAGAGAAGAGACCCAGTACTTC. Its protein product is CASSLTREETQYF.

V is TRBV28 and J is TRBJ1-5; TRBD1 might be the D (5 bases). This CDR3 region has 14 residues. V was trimmed by 3 bases and J by 1 base, leaving 7 bases between them. Germline V lookup: CDR1 MDHEN, CDR2 SYDVKM. DNA for the CDR3: TGTGCCAGCAGTTTGGGGGGGAGCAATCAGCCCCAGCATTTT. Encoded protein: CASSLGGSNQPQHF. The variable domain in full, with the rest retrieved from reference TRBV28 and TRBJ1-5, is DVKVTQSSRYLVKRTGEKVFLECVQDMDHENMFWYRQDPGLGLRLIYFSYDVKMKEKGDIPEGYSVSREKKERFSLILESASTNQTSMYLCASSLGGSNQPQHFGDGTRLSIL.

The gene calls are TRBV20-1 and TRBJ1-4; the D is unclear. The CDR3 consists of 11 residues. V was cut by 1 base and J by 12 bases, with 9 bases left in between. Germline assignment: CDR1 DFQATT and CDR2 SNEGSKA (reference sequence). CDR3 sequence reads: CSARAPLQLFF. The CDR3 DNA is TGCAGTGCTAGAGCCCCGTTGCAACTGTTTTTT.

The chain links TRBV7-8 to TRBJ1-6, with a weak D call TRBD1 (5 bases). The CDR3 runs to 14 residues. Germline V lookup: CDR1 SGHVS, CDR2 FQNEAQ. V was shortened by 1 base and J by 10 bases, with 11 bases between the two germline ends. CDR3: CASSLVAGNSPLHF. CDR3 nucleotides: TGTGCCAGCAGCTTAGTTGCAGGGAACTCACCCCTCCACTTT. The full variable domain, completed using reference TRBV7-8 and TRBJ1-6, is GAGVSQSPRYKVAKRGQDVALRCDPISGHVSLFWYQQALGQGPEFLTYFQNEAQLDKSGLPSDRFFAERPEGSVSTLKIQRTQQEDSAVYLCASSLVAGNSPLHFGNGTRLTVT.

The V gene is TRBV2, the J gene TRBJ1-3, with TRBD1 identical over 12 bases. The CDR3 has 17 amino acids. Germline lookup yields CDR1 SNHLY and CDR2 FYNNEI. V was pared by 1 base and J by 7 bases, with 8 bases of the junction left unmatched. The CDR3 region has the DNA TGTGCCAGCAGTGAAGTTTCCGCGGGACAGGGGGCGAACACCATATATTTT. Translating it yields CASSEVSAGQGANTIYF. Drawing the rest from reference TRBV2 and TRBJ1-3, the complete variable domain is EPEVTQTPSHQVTQMGQEVILRCVPISNHLYFYWYRQILGQKVEFLVSFYNNEISEKSEIFDDQFSVERPDGSNFTLKIRSTKLEDSAMYFCASSEVSAGQGANTIYFGEGSWLTVV.

This clone was seen a few times. This rearrangement joins TRBV18 to TRBJ2-1; D gene unclear. The CDR3 covers 14 residues. Germline V gene lookup returns CDR1 KGHSH and CDR2 LQKENI. V was trimmed by 2 bases and J by 8 bases, leaving 13 bases between them. In DNA form, the CDR3 reads TGTGCCAGCTCACCAACATATCTAAACGATGAGCAGTTCTTC. This sequence encodes CASSPTYLNDEQFF.

The chain recombines TRBV15 with TRBJ2-7; possible D gene TRBD1, 6 bases. V was cut by 1 base and J by 0 bases, with 16 bases left in between. Germline CDR1 and CDR2: LNHNV and YYDKDF (reference sequence). The CDR3 has 17 amino acids. The DNA of the CDR3 is TGTGCCACCAGCAGAGGGCTTGGGGGACATACCTCCTACGAGCAGTACTTC. Translated: CATSRGLGGHTSYEQYF.

V usage is TRBV2 and J usage is TRBJ2-2; 12 bases are shared with TRBD2. Trimming at V came to 4 bases and at J to 5 bases, leaving 8 bases not matched to a gene. Germline V gene data show CDR1 as SNHLY and CDR2 as FYNNEI. The CDR3 runs to 17 residues. CDR3 region: CASSGLAGESRTGELFF. CDR3 nucleotides: TGTGCCAGCAGTGGACTAGCGGGAGAGAGTCGAACCGGGGAGCTGTTTTTT.